These 15 T cell receptor beta chains were all obtained from the same sample, sequenced in a study of T cell repertoires in cytomegalovirus infection. TCRdb re-called the reads with MiXCR, one entry per CDR3 protein. The sample comprises approximately 500,000 distinct CDR3 sequences, around 27% of which are singletons, and roughly 13% rests with the top ten. The specimen sequenced was PBMCs. Receptors were obtained from a human donor in good health (CMV status not recorded). Some clones in this sample may be carry-over from other donors' samples.

Details on this clonotype: No DNA is shown, since the ends of the CDR3 on it are uncertain; the CDR3 is the one TCRdb lists. The chain links TRBV7-9 to TRBJ1-1; the D segment call TRBD1 is taken from the table without a DNA check. CDR1 is SEHNR and CDR2 is FQNEAQ in the germline V gene (reference sequence). The CDR3 totals 9 residues, both ends included. The CDR3 loop reads CAFGEGAFF.

The rearrangement uses TRBV4-1 and TRBJ2-4, with a tentative D call TRBD1 (5 bases). Trimming took off 1 base at V and 6 bases at J, with 10 bases between the two ends. The CDR3 extends over 14 amino acids. In germline, CDR1 is MGHRA, CDR2 YSYEKL. The CDR3 nucleotides read TGCGCCAGCAGCCAAGGCGGTCAGGGAAACATTCAGTACTTC. It yields the protein CASSQGGQGNIQYF.

This clonotype turned up a few times. The CDR3 spells CASRQQGPTVSEQFF. The CDR3 nucleotides are TGTGCCAGCAGGCAACAGGGACCGACCGTTAGTGAGCAGTTCTTC. V gene TRBV11-3 combines with J gene TRBJ2-1; D is perhaps TRBD1 (6 bases). The V gene's germline CDR1 is SGHNT and CDR2 YENEEA. Trimming took 6 bases from V and 9 from J, leaving 21 bases between them. The CDR3 contains 15 residues.

This clonotype showed up many times. The V and J genes are TRBV12-3 or TRBV12-4 and TRBJ1-3; unclear D gene. The length of the CDR3 is 12 residues. V was pared by 6 bases and J by 4 bases, with 7 bases between. The CDR3 nucleotides read TGTGCCAGCAGCTTGGTGGGAAACACCATATATTTT. Translating gives CASSLVGNTIYF.

This clonotype was counted ten times or more. This chain joins TRBV7-2 and TRBJ2-3, with TRBD2 identical over 8 bases. The germline CDR1 and CDR2 sequences are SGHTA and FQGNSA. The CDR3 totals 16 residues. With 2 bases clipped from V and 6 bases from J, the junction kept 10 bases outside the gene matches. The CDR3 region has the DNA TGTGCCAGCAGCTTATTCTGGAGCGGGAGAGGGGATACGCAGTATTTT. This codes for CASSLFWSGRGDTQYF.

This clonotype has at least ten counts. The genes are TRBV7-9 and TRBJ2-5; TRBD2 matches 11 bases. This CDR3 spans 14 amino acids. Germline-derived CDR1 and CDR2 are SEHNR and FQNEAQ (reference sequence). V shed 5 bases, J shed 3 bases, and the junction held 2 bases outside the gene matches. The CDR3 sequence: CASSPTSGEETQYF. The DNA of the CDR3 is TGTGCCAGCAGCCCGACTAGCGGGGAAGAGACCCAGTACTTC.

Many counts were recorded for this clonotype. This CDR3 is CASSSARVHEQYF. CDR3 in DNA: TGTGCCAGCAGCTCCGCTAGGGTCCACGAGCAGTACTTC. The chain joins TRBV11-2 to TRBJ2-7; the D is unclear. The V gene's germline CDR1 is SGHAT and CDR2 FQNNGV. The CDR3 loop spans 13 amino acids. Trimming shortened V by 4 bases and J by 5 bases, and 12 bases separated the two germline ends.

There are many counts of this clonotype. The chain links TRBV7-2 to TRBJ2-7; a weak D match, TRBD1 (6 bases). Trimming removed 5 bases from V and 6 bases from J, with 11 bases in between. The CDR3 is made up of 12 amino acids. Germline V gene data show CDR1 as SGHTA and CDR2 as FQGNSA. In DNA form, the CDR3 reads TGTGCCAGCAGCCCAACAGGGCTCGAGCAGTACTTC. Translating gives CASSPTGLEQYF.

This clonotype was recorded only once. The junction shows a germline mismatch at one end, possibly a read error. The chain joins TRBV7-2 to TRBJ2-5; weak D call: TRBD2 (5 bases). Germline lookup yields CDR1 SGHTA and CDR2 FQGNSA. This CDR3 is built from 13 residues. CDR3 sequence (DNA): TGTACCACCAGCGGTAACTATGGGGAGACCCAGTACTTC. It specifies CTTSGNYGETQYF.

In its sample, this clonotype was seen a few times. The gene calls are TRBV6-6 and TRBJ2-7; D might be TRBD2 (5 bases). CDR3 length: 11 amino acids. Per the germline V gene, CDR1 is MNHNY and CDR2 is SVGAGI (reference sequence). Written as DNA, the CDR3 is TGTGCGACGGGTAGCGACTACGAGCAGTACTTC. Translation: CATGSDYEQYF.

The V gene is TRBV7-9, the J gene TRBJ1-1, with D possibly being TRBD1 (5 bases). The length of the CDR3 is 15 residues. Germline V CDR1 and CDR2: SEHNR, FQNEAQ (reference sequence). The germline V and J ends were trimmed by 5 bases and 5 bases, with 18 bases remaining between them. The CDR3 loop reads CASSPGSGSRTEAFF. The CDR3 nucleotides are TGTGCCAGCAGCCCAGGCTCAGGGTCGAGGACTGAAGCTTTCTTT.

The chain joins TRBV6-6 to TRBJ2-1; no clear D. The V end was cut by 0 bases, the J end by 10 bases, with 16 bases between. This CDR3 region has 15 residues. Germline assignment: CDR1 MNHNY and CDR2 SVGAGI (reference sequence). CDR3 nucleotide sequence: TGTGCCAGCAGTTACTCGGCCAACAACAATGGGGAGCAGTTCTTC. As protein: CASSYSANNNGEQFF.

The sample holds a few counts of this clonotype. This chain links TRBV6-2 or TRBV6-3 with TRBJ1-1, with no clear D. Trimming removed 5 bases from V and 4 bases from J, with 20 bases in between. The CDR3 is 16 amino acids. Germline V CDR1 and CDR2: MNHEY, SVGEGT. This chain's CDR3 is CASSPDRSPSFTEAFF. The CDR3 DNA reads TGTGCCAGCAGTCCTGACCGAAGTCCGTCTTTCACTGAAGCTTTCTTT.

This clonotype was seen only a few times. This chain connects TRBV19 to TRBJ1-5, with 9 bases that match TRBD1. The CDR3 consists of 15 residues. V lost 6 bases to trimming and J lost 1 base; unmatched junction nucleotides: 4. The germline gives CDR1 LNHDA, CDR2 SQIVND (reference sequence). CDR3 region: CASSRDRASNQPQHF. Here the CDR3 DNA reads TGTGCCAGTAGCAGGGACAGGGCAAGCAATCAGCCCCAGCATTTT.

The sample holds a few counts of this clonotype. The rearrangement links TRBV7-2 to TRBJ1-1, with 9 bases identical to TRBD1. The CDR3 is made up of 15 amino acids. Trimming cost V 3 bases and J 3 bases; bases outside gene matches: 5. Germline V gives CDR1 SGHTA, CDR2 FQGNSA. The CDR3 sequence: CASSLDRGLYTEAFF. In DNA, the CDR3 is TGTGCCAGCAGCTTGGACAGGGGATTATACACTGAAGCTTTCTTT.